The rows below give T cell receptor beta chains drawn from one sample of a study of T cell responses to AZD1222 COVID-19 vaccine. Method: immunoSEQ multiplex PCR; TCRdb's copy keeps in-frame clones and lacks some. The table lists 90,000 or so clones, approximately 88% of them singletons. Material: peripheral blood, obtained on day 0 of AZD1222 vaccination. These receptors all come from an adult in good health. Both conserved end residues are trimmed from each CDR3.

v_gene	j_gene	CDR3aa
TRBV7-8	TRBJ1-1	ASSLRDRHPEAF
TRBV5-5	TRBJ2-7	ASSVTGTGFYEQY
TRBV19	TRBJ2-1	ASSRTGNEQF
TRBV5-1	TRBJ2-5	ASSLGGAKETQY
TRBV19	TRBJ1-2	ASIPGTGDYGYT
TRBV5-4	TRBJ2-5	ASSLTSGSQETQY
TRBV28	TRBJ1-3	ASRPTAISGNTIY
TRBV28	TRBJ1-2	ASSFASSVRNYGYT
TRBV7-9	TRBJ1-4	ASSLSPLGGVSNEKLF
TRBV19	TRBJ2-7	ASSLTSASYEQY
TRBV27	TRBJ2-6	ASSLSGSGANVLT
TRBV7-9	TRBJ1-5	ASSGQGLSEPQH
TRBV5-6	TRBJ1-6	ASSLFTGGYSPLH
TRBV19	TRBJ1-3	ASSILGNSGNTIY
TRBV3-1/TRBV3-2	TRBJ2-5	ASSHLAQETQY
TRBV27	TRBJ1-6	ASSYDRGNSPLH
TRBV1	TRBJ2-3	TSSSTDTQY
TRBV28	TRBJ1-6	ASTDGTGYNSPLH
TRBV5-1	TRBJ2-1	ASSLFDFSSGNEQF
TRBV28	TRBJ2-1	ASSPSPGTSAPQF
TRBV14	TRBJ2-5	ASSQERTRRETQY
TRBV24-1	TRBJ2-3	ATSEAGTENSGTQY
TRBV5-8	TRBJ1-4	ASSLWTGGEEKLF
TRBV7-9	TRBJ1-4	ASSPMGGKYEKLF
TRBV10-3	TRBJ1-5	AISDRGGQPQH
TRBV18	TRBJ1-5	ASSQNKERRQPQH
TRBV18	TRBJ2-7	ASSPGQSYEQY
TRBV5-1	TRBJ2-5	ASSLETGEETQY
TRBV24-1	TRBJ2-1	ATSDLSGSSYNEQF
TRBV28	TRBJ1-2	ASSLWGENYGYT
TRBV6-1	TRBJ2-1	ASSEDTSGPYNEQF
TRBV24-1	TRBJ1-2	ATSLDSYGYT
TRBV5-4	TRBJ2-3	ASSPASGRARDTQY
TRBV6-5	TRBJ1-2	ASKKGPIIMGYT
TRBV6-5	TRBJ1-1	ASSYDRYVRTEAF
TRBV6-1	TRBJ1-5	ASSEAQPQH
TRBV18	TRBJ2-1	ASSTQGDEQF
TRBV5-4	TRBJ2-5	ASSLQGSETQY
TRBV7-9	TRBJ1-3	ASSPPDGNTIY
TRBV19	TRBJ2-1	ASTGGLYNEQF
TRBV5-4	TRBJ2-5	ASSLRLKGETQY
TRBV4-1	TRBJ2-7	ASSQVVAGNSYEQY
TRBV5-1	TRBJ2-1	ASSPRGLAGKNEQF
TRBV5-8	TRBJ1-4	ASSRRTGGREKLF
TRBV2	TRBJ2-1	ASSGLETSNEQF
TRBV20-1	TRBJ2-7	SAYEVYEQY
TRBV28	TRBJ2-3	ASSFSSGLGPSTDTQY
TRBV28	TRBJ1-1	ASLALANTEAF
TRBV18	TRBJ2-5	ASSATGTSGRNQETQY
TRBV11-3	TRBJ2-1	ASSNGGRSYNEQF
TRBV28	TRBJ1-6	ASSPPIYNSPLH
TRBV5-6	TRBJ1-1	ASSLDRTQSTEAF
TRBV2	TRBJ2-3	ASRPTSTDTQY
TRBV28	TRBJ1-1	ASSFARNTEAF
TRBV7-9	TRBJ1-6	ASSLASGYNSPLH
TRBV10-3	TRBJ1-5	AISEAGGGNQPQH
TRBV11-2	TRBJ2-7	ASSSLGDSYEQY
TRBV21-1	TRBJ2-7	AGRSSYEQY
TRBV27	TRBJ2-7	ASSFYPPGQGPYEQY
TRBV5-6	TRBJ1-2	ASSLEGKLYGYT